This T cell receptor (beta chain) came from a study of coeliac disease. About the study: The study queried TRBV7-2 bias without high-resolution HLA data. Points from the study as a whole: Lamina propria and intraepithelial cell fractions may contain each other's cells. Lower clonality than controls marked TRB and TRG repertoires from active celiac intraepithelial and lamina propria samples.

V shed 6 bases and J shed 3 bases, with 15 bases lying between them. The CDR3 spans 14 residues. Germline V CDR1 and CDR2: MDHEN, SYDVKM. Only in-frame clones appear in the TCRdb table, and some are missing; sequencing was by immunoSEQ multiplex PCR. The sample yields some 9,100 clones, around three fifths seen once. This clone is medium-sized in the sample. Its antigen is not identified. Sequencing input: intraepithelial lymphocytes from the gut. This chain links TRBV28 with TRBJ2-7; D might be TRBD1 (6 bases). The origin of this receptor is a woman in her sixties or seventies with celiac disease. In DNA, the CDR3 is TGTGCCAGCAGCGGCCGGGACACGAGCTACGAGCAGTACTTC. Residues: CASSGRDTSYEQYF.